The 3 T cell receptor beta chains listed next were all sequenced from one sample in a study of T cell changes during pregnancy in multiple sclerosis. Assay: immunoSEQ multiplex PCR; the TCRdb copy retains only in-frame clones and omits some. The sample records tens of thousands of clones, 85% to 95% being singletons. Specimen: CD8+ T cells from peripheral blood mononuclear cells, collected in the third trimester of pregnancy. Source of these receptors: a female donor in good health, enrolled as a control in a pregnancy study.

The gene calls are TRBV6-6 and TRBJ1-1, with 8 nucleotides matching TRBD1. The germline V gene encodes CDR1 MNHNY and CDR2 SVGAGI (reference sequence). J was trimmed by 8 bases and V by 6 bases; bases with no gene match: 8. This CDR3 comprises 13 residues. CDR3 residues: CASSQPTGDEAFF. The CDR3 DNA reads TGTGCCAGCAGCCAACCGACAGGGGACGAAGCTTTCTTT.

The V and J genes are TRBV5-6 and TRBJ1-2; 10 bases line up with TRBD1. Germline CDR1 is SGHDT and CDR2 is YYEEEE. V was pared by 5 bases and J by 8 bases, with 15 bases of the junction left unmatched. The CDR3 consists of 16 residues. DNA of the CDR3: TGTGCCAGCAGAAACCGGGACAGGGGACGTATTGGCGGCTACACCTTC. The encoded protein is CASRNRDRGRIGGYTF. The full variable domain, completed using reference TRBV5-6 and TRBJ1-2, is DAGVTQSPTHLIKTRGQQVTLRCSPKSGHDTVSWYQQALGQGPQFIFQYYEEEERQRGNFPDRFSGHQFPNYSSELNVNALLLGDSALYLCASRNRDRGRIGGYTFGSGTRLTVV.

In this sample, this clone turned up once. The chain recombines TRBV4-1 with TRBJ1-1; D unclear. This CDR3 contains 17 residues. Looked up from germline, CDR1 is MGHRA and CDR2 is YSYEKL. V dropped 0 bases and J dropped 4 bases, with 18 bases sitting between them. CDR3 DNA: TGCGCCAGCAGCCAAGATGGTGTTGGAGTTGAGGGCACTGAAGCTTTCTTT. Translated: CASSQDGVGVEGTEAFF.